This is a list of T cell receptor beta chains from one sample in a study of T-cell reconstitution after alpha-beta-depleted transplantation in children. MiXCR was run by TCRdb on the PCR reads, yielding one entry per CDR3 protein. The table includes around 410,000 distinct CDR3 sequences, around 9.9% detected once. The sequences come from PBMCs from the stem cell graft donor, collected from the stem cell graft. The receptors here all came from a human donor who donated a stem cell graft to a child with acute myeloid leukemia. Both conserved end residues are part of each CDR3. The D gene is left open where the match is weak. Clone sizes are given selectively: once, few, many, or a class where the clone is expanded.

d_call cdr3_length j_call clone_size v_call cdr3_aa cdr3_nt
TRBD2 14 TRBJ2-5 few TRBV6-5 CASNFRRGGETQYF TGTGCCAGCAACTTCCGGCGGGGAGGGGAGACCCAGTACTTC
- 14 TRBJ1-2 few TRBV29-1 CSALGQSLNYGYTF TGCAGCGCCCTCGGACAGTCTCTTAACTATGGCTACACCTTC
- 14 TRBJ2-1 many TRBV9 CASSLGNNRGEQFF TGTGCCAGCAGCCTGGGTAACAATCGGGGTGAGCAGTTCTTC
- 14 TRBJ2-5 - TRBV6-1 CASSEMGTVETQYF TGTGCCAGCAGTGAAATGGGGACCGTGGAGACCCAGTACTTC
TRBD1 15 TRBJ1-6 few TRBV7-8 CASSLDGTETSPLHF TGTGCCAGCAGCTTAGATGGGACAGAGACTTCACCCCTCCACTTT
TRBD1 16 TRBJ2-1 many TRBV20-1 CSARMPGQRSGNEQFF TGCAGTGCTAGGATGCCGGGACAGCGAAGCGGCAATGAGCAGTTCTTC
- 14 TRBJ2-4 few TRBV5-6 CASSLTGTKNIQYF TGTGCCAGCAGCTTGACAGGGACCAAAAACATTCAGTACTTC
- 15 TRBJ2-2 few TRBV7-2 CASSLASLITGELFF TGTGCCAGCAGCTTGGCTAGCCTAATCACCGGGGAGCTGTTTTTT
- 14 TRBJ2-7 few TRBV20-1 CSARDSGVIHEQYF TGCAGTGCTAGAGATTCAGGGGTCATCCACGAGCAGTACTTC
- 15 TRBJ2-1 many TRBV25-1 CASSNNAGRLDEQFF TGTGCCAGCAGTAATAACGCAGGGAGGCTCGATGAGCAGTTCTTC
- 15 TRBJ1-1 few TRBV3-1 CASSQADRKNTEAFF TGTGCCAGCAGCCAGGCCGACAGGAAAAACACTGAAGCTTTCTTT
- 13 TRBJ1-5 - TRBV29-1 CSVGGVADQPQHF TGCAGCGTTGGAGGGGTAGCGGATCAGCCCCAGCATTTT
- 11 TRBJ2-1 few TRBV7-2 CASSRQNEQFF TGTGCCAGCAGCAGACAAAATGAGCAGTTCTTC
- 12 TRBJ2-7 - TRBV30 CAWSKGGYEQYF TGTGCCTGGAGTAAGGGAGGCTACGAGCAGTACTTC
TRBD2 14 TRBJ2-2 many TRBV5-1 CASRLAVNTGELFF TGTGCCAGCAGACTAGCGGTTAACACCGGGGAGCTGTTTTTT
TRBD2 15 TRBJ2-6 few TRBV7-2 CASSHRGAGANVLTF TGTGCCAGCAGCCATCGGGGGGCTGGGGCCAACGTCCTGACTTTC
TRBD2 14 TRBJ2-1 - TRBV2 CASSDNGGAYEQFF TGTGCCAGCAGTGATAACGGGGGGGCCTATGAGCAGTTCTTC
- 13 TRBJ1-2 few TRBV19 CASSYRANYGYTF TGTGCCAGTAGTTACAGAGCTAACTATGGCTACACCTTC
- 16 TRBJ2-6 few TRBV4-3 CASSQDEGTGANVLTF TGCGCCAGCAGCCAAGATGAGGGGACCGGGGCCAACGTCCTGACTTTC
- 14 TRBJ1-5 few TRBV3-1 CASSQDTRNQPQHF TGTGCCAGCAGCCAAGATACGCGCAATCAGCCCCAGCATTTT
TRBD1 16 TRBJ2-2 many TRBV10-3 CAISESDRVEVGELFF TGTGCCATCAGTGAGTCCGACAGGGTGGAAGTCGGGGAGCTGTTTTTT
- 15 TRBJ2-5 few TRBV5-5 CASSLVAVRQETQYF TGTGCCAGCAGCTTGGTAGCAGTGAGGCAAGAGACCCAGTACTTC
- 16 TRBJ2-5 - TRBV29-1 CSVFPREPGDQETQYF TGCAGCGTCTTTCCTCGGGAGCCGGGAGACCAGGAGACCCAGTACTTT
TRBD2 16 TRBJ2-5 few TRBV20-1 CSANRLAGGWKETQYF TGCAGTGCTAATAGGCTAGCGGGAGGGTGGAAGGAGACCCAGTACTTC
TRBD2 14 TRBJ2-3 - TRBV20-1 CSASLIRGADTQYF TGCAGTGCTAGCTTGATCCGGGGGGCAGATACGCAGTATTTT
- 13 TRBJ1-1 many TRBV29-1 CSVGGRMNTEAFF TGCAGCGTTGGGGGGCGGATGAACACTGAAGCTTTCTTT
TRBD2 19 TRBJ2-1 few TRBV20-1 CSARDPWLAGASSYNEQFF TGCAGTGCTAGAGATCCATGGCTAGCGGGGGCCAGCTCCTACAATGAGCAGTTCTTC
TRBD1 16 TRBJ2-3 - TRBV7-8 CASSQGDRGRTDTQYF TGTGCCAGCAGCCAGGGGGACAGGGGGCGCACAGATACGCAGTATTTT
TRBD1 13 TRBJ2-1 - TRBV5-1 CASSTGQHNEQFF TGCGCCAGCAGCACGGGACAGCACAATGAGCAGTTCTTC
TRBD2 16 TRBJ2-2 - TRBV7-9 CASSPGLAGDSGELFF TGTGCCAGCAGCCCCGGACTAGCGGGAGATTCCGGGGAGCTGTTTTTT
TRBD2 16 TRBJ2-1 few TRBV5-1 CASSLPGTSVFDEQFF TGCGCCAGCAGCTTGCCCGGGACTAGCGTGTTTGATGAGCAGTTCTTC
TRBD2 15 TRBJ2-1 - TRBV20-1 CSARVRGGSYNEQFF TGCAGTGCTAGAGTTCGGGGGGGCTCCTACAATGAGCAGTTCTTC
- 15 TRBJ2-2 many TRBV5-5 CASSLGSAGPGELFF TGTGCCAGCAGCTTAGGTAGCGCCGGACCCGGGGAGCTGTTTTTT
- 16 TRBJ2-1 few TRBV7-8 CASSFGRAGSYNEQFF TGTGCCAGCAGCTTTGGCAGAGCCGGCTCCTACAATGAGCAGTTCTTC